This record concerns one TCR beta chain sequence. The data stem from a study of T cell changes during pregnancy in multiple sclerosis. The CDR3 has 13 amino acids. Trimming left V 3 bases short and J 9 bases short, with 13 bases between. CDR1 SGDLS and CDR2 YYNGEE come from the germline V gene. Here immunoSEQ multiplex PCR was the method, and the copy in TCRdb shows in-frame clones only, minus some. Of fewer than 45,000 clones listed, roughly 92% are singletons. The chain is built from TRBV9 and TRBJ2-1; tentatively, D is TRBD2 (5 bases). This clonotype was obtained from a female donor with multiple sclerosis, enrolled in a pregnancy study. The sample was CD4+ T cells from peripheral blood mononuclear cells, taken in the first trimester of pregnancy. The DNA for the CDR3 is TGTGCCAGCAGCGGAGCGGTAACGGGTGAGCAGTTCTTC. It yields the protein CASSGAVTGEQFF.